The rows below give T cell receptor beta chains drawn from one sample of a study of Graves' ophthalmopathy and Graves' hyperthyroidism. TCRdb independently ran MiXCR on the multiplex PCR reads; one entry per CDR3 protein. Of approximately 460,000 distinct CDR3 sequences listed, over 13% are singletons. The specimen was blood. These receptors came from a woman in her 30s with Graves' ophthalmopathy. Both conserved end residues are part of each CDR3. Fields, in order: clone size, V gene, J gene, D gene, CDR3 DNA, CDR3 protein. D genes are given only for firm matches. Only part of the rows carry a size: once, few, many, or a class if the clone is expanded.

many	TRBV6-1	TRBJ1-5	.	TGTGCCAGCAGTGACATTAGCAATCAGCCCCAGCATTTT	CASSDISNQPQHF
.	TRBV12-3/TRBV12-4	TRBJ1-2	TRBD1	TGTGCCAGCTCACCCGGGGGACAGGGGAAGAACTATGGCTACACCTTC	CASSPGGQGKNYGYTF
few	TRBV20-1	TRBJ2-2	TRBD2	TGCAGTGCTAGAGCGGGGGGGGAACGGGCCCTAGGGATGTTTTTT	CSARAGGERALGMFF
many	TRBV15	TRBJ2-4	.	TGTGCCACCAGCGCTCGGCCAGCCAAAAACATTCAGTACTTC	CATSARPAKNIQYF
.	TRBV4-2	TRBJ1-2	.	TGTGCCAGCAGCCAAGAATGGGCAGGGGACTATGGCTACACCTTC	CASSQEWAGDYGYTF
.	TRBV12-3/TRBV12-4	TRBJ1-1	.	TGTGCCAGCAGTCCCCCCGACGGCATGAACACTGAAGCTTGCTTT	CASSPPDGMNTEACF
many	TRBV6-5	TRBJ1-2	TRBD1	TGTGCCAGCAGTTACGGGCTGGGACAGGGGTACTATGGCCACACCTTC	CASSYGLGQGYYGHTF
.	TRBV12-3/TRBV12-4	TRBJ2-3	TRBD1	TGTGCCAGCAGACCCGGACAGGGGGCTAAGGGCACAGATACGCAGTATTTT	CASRPGQGAKGTDTQYF
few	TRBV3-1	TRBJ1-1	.	TGTGCCAGCAGCCAACTTGACGGCAGGAACGCTGAAGCTTTCTTT	CASSQLDGRNAEAFF
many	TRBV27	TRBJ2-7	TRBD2	TGTGCCAGCAGTTTGGGACTAGCGGGAGGCTTAACTGGCTCCGAGCAGTACTTC	CASSLGLAGGLTGSEQYF
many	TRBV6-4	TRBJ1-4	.	TGTGCCAGCAGTGAGAGGGAGACAGGACCCACAGCTAATGAAAAACTGTTTTTT	CASSERETGPTANEKLFF
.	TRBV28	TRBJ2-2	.	.	CASSILVGQRELFF
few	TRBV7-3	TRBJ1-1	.	TGTGCCAACAGCTTAACTGCAGCCATGAACACTGAAGCTTTCTTT	CANSLTAAMNTEAFF
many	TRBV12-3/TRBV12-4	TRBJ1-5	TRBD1	TGTGCCAGCAGGGGACAGGAGAGTCAGCCCCAGCATTTT	CASRGQESQPQHF